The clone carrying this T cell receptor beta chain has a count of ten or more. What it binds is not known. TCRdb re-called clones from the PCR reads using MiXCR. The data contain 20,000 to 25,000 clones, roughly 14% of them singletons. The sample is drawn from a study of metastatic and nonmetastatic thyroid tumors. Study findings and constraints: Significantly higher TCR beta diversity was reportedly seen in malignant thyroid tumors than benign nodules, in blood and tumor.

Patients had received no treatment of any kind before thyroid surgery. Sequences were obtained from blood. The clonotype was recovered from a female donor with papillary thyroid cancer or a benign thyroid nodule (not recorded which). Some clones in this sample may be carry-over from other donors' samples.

The CDR3 DNA sequence: TGCAGTGCTAGCGGGACTAGCGGGAGAAGTGGAGATACGCAGTATTTT. The encoded protein is CSASGTSGRSGDTQYF. V and J are TRBV20-1 and TRBJ2-3, with TRBD2 identical over 14 bases. The CDR3 runs to 16 residues. Looked up from germline, CDR1 is DFQATT and CDR2 is SNEGSKA (reference sequence). J gave up 5 bases and V 3 bases, and 7 bases lay outside the gene matches.